This T cell receptor beta chain was captured by sequencing in a study of T cell responses to AZD1222 COVID-19 vaccine. Germline assignment: CDR1 MNHEY and CDR2 SVGAGI. This CDR3 contains 15 residues. With 0 bases clipped from V and 3 bases from J, the junction kept 4 bases outside the gene matches. Details on this clone: The antigen is undetermined.

Points from the study as a whole: As reported, nearly half of all spike-specific TCRs target variant regions that are unmutated. Seropositivity was recorded at baseline in only five to seven AZD1222 recipients. There were mostly white British donors and more females than males, and clonal diversity was possibly underestimated. The span of vaccine-associated CD4 TCRs extended across spike, with dominance at 160-218 and 743-854.

Sequencing was performed with immunoSEQ multiplex PCR; in TCRdb, only in-frame clones are kept and a portion is missing. The data show 150,000 to 200,000 clones, approximately 93% seen once. Sequencing used peripheral blood, obtained on day 0 of AZD1222 vaccination. The rearrangement uses TRBV6-5 and TRBJ2-7, with 8 bases identical to TRBD2. The sequence was obtained from an adult in good health. CDR3 sequence: CASSYSSGSIYEQYF. The CDR3, as DNA: TGTGCCAGCAGTTACTCGAGCGGGAGTATCTACGAGCAGTACTTC.